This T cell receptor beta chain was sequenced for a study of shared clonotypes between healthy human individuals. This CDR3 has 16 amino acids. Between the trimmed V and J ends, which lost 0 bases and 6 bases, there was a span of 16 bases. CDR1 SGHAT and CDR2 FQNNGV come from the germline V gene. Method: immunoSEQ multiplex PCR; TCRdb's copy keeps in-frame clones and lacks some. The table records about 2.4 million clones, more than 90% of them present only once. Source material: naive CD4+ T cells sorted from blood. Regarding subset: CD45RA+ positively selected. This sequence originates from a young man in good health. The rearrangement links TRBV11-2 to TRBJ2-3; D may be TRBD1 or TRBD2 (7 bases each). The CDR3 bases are TGTGCCAGCAGCTTAGAAGGGAGGGGGCCGAGGGATACGCAGTATTTT. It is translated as CASSLEGRGPRDTQYF. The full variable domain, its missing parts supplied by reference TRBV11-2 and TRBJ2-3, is EAGVAQSPRYKIIEKRQSVAFWCNPISGHATLYWYQQILGQGPKLLIQFQNNGVVDDSQLPKDRFSAERLKGVDSTLKIQPAKLEDSAVYLCASSLEGRGPRDTQYFGPGTRLTVL.